This entry is about one T cell receptor beta chain. Between the trimmed V and J ends, which lost 2 bases and 0 bases, there was a span of 24 bases. The CDR3 covers 20 residues. Per germline, CDR1 LGHDT and CDR2 YNNKEL (reference sequence). This sample was taken from a study of blood T cell repertoires in COVID-19. At the level of the study: Collection of acute and convalescent COVID-19 samples took place in the United States, Italy and Spain.

Profiling relied on immunoSEQ multiplex PCR, and the TCRdb table lists in-frame clones only, not all of them. The table records around 130,000 clones, 65% to 80% of them present only once. V is TRBV3-1 (or the pseudogene TRBV3-2) and J is TRBJ2-3; tentative D call: TRBD2 (6 bases). The sequence was obtained from a man aged 45-65 years with acute or convalescent COVID-19. Source material: peripheral blood. This CDR3 reads CASSQSLYQDGGTSTDTQYF. The CDR3, as DNA: TGTGCCAGCAGCCAATCTCTTTACCAGGACGGCGGGACTAGCACAGATACGCAGTATTTT.